This T cell receptor beta chain was observed in a study of cytomegalovirus exposure and HLA in healthy donors. TCRdb keeps only in-frame clones here, not all; method: immunoSEQ multiplex PCR. Counted here are some 140,000 clones, approximately 82% occurring once; the ten biggest clones make up 25% to 30%. In the case of this clone: Its antigen is as yet unknown.

Findings of the study overall: There were some 150 TCR beta chains listed as cytomegalovirus-associated.

This clonotype originated in a man between 25 and 39 years old in good health and CMV-seropositive. The sequencing input was PBMCs.

The DNA of the CDR3 is TGCGCCAGCAGCTTAGGAGACGTGGAGGGCGAAAAACTGTTTTTT. Translating gives CASSLGDVEGEKLFF. The V and J genes are TRBV5-1 and TRBJ1-4; D remains unclear. CDR1 is SGHRS and CDR2 is YFSETQ in the germline V gene. The CDR3 loop spans 15 amino acids. Trimming stripped 2 bases from V and 8 bases from J, with 16 bases between.